Detailed here is one TCR beta chain. Antigen specificity is unknown. Together with a sample-barcoded 5' primer, a J-beta primer mix was included in a second PCR lasting roughly 6 to 12 cycles. A 12-random-nucleotide template-switch adaptor tagged each cDNA molecule. TCRdb re-analysed the 5' RACE reads in MiXCR, keeping a single row per CDR3 protein. The table includes about 280,000 distinct CDR3 sequences, 25% to 30% detected once. This sample is part of a study of blood T cells in healthy people across ages. Study-level information: Template switching picked up about one barcoded beta molecule for each two T cells. Findings and limits, study-wide: Diversity was higher, and naive CD4+ cells more numerous, in long-lived donors than in aged donors. Possibly, changes in expanded clonotypes were confounded because donor CMV status was unknown.

Germline CDR1 reads MDHEN; CDR2 reads SYDVKM. Losses at the gene ends were 7 bases for V and 2 bases for J; bases not matched to a gene: 6. This CDR3 region has 15 residues. The clonotype comes from a woman in her 70s in good health. The rearrangement links TRBV28 to TRBJ1-5; TRBD1 agrees at 9 bases. The sample consisted of blood. The CDR3 DNA follows: TGTGCCAGCATCAGTCGACAGGGGGGCAATCAGCCCCAGCATTTT. Protein product: CASISRQGGNQPQHF.